What follows describes a single T cell receptor beta chain. CDR3 length: 17 amino acids. Germline CDR1 reads SGHKS; CDR2 reads YYEKEE (reference sequence). Trimming removed 4 bases at V and 4 bases at J, with 21 bases between. The sample belongs to a study of shared clonotypes between healthy human individuals. Study-wide background: Donors, aged 18 to 49, were a couple of women and a few men. CD4 naive cells filled three plates per donor, CD4 memory three, CD8 naive two and CD8 memory one.

Sequencing was performed with immunoSEQ multiplex PCR; in TCRdb, only in-frame clones are kept and a portion is missing. The sample lists under 300,000 clones, approximately 65% occurring once. The specimen was memory CD4+ T cells sorted from blood. Sample subset: CD45RA-negative fraction. The source is a man aged 25 to 45 in good health. The gene calls are TRBV5-5 and TRBJ1-5; no firm D call. CDR3 loop: CASSLNDPSLFNQPQHF. As DNA, the CDR3 is TGTGCCAGCAGCCTAAACGACCCCTCTTTATTTAATCAGCCCCAGCATTTT.